The 16 T cell receptor beta chains given below trace back to one sample, sequenced in a study of shared clonotypes between healthy human individuals. Profiled with immunoSEQ multiplex PCR; TCRdb holds only in-frame clones, not every one. The sample contains roughly 770,000 clones, roughly 96% of which appear only once. CD45RO-negative CD8 cells positively selected for CCR7 made up the naive population, which excluded terminally differentiated effector memory CD45RA+ cells. Sample: naive CD8+ T cells sorted from blood. These receptors were collected from a man younger than 45 in good health.

This sequence joins TRBV6-1 and TRBJ2-7, with 8 bases lining up with TRBD1. Trimming cost V 5 bases and J 4 bases; bases outside gene matches: 7. Germline V CDR1 and CDR2: MNHNS, SASEGT. The CDR3 totals 14 residues. CDR3 nucleotides: TGTGCCAGCAGTAATAACAGGGGGTGGTACGAGCAGTACTTC. Its translation is CASSNNRGWYEQYF.

J is TRBJ2-7 and V is TRBV5-6, with D unclear. Germline values: CDR1 SGHDT, CDR2 YYEEEE. The CDR3 has 13 amino acids. V dropped 2 bases and J dropped 5 bases, with 11 bases sitting between them. CDR3 sequence (DNA): TGTGCCAGCAGCTTCCAGGTAAAGCACGAGCAGTACTTC. It encodes CASSFQVKHEQYF.

The rearrangement uses TRBV7-2 and TRBJ2-7; D uncertain. The CDR3 has 12 amino acids. Germline assignment: CDR1 SGHTA and CDR2 FQGNSA. V was cut by 1 base and J by 6 bases, with 7 bases left in between. CDR3 residues: CASSLGSVEQYF. The CDR3 coding sequence is TGTGCCAGCAGCTTAGGTTCGGTCGAGCAGTACTTC.

The chain carries TRBV7-9 and TRBJ2-1, with 8 bases matching TRBD2. This CDR3 has 14 residues. The germline gives CDR1 SEHNR, CDR2 FQNEAQ (reference sequence). J gave up 9 bases and V 5 bases, and 9 bases lay outside the gene matches. In DNA form, the CDR3 reads TGTGCCAGCAGCCGCAGGGGTAGCGGGATTGAGCAGTTCTTC. This gives the protein CASSRRGSGIEQFF.

The rearrangement joins TRBV28 to TRBJ2-7; a possible D gene is TRBD2 (5 bases). V was cut by 7 bases and J by 2 bases, with 12 bases left in between. In germline, CDR1 is MDHEN, CDR2 SYDVKM. The CDR3 runs 13 residues. The chain's CDR3 is CASTLRDPYEQYF. The CDR3 coding sequence is TGTGCCAGCACCTTGAGGGATCCCTACGAGCAGTACTTC.

J is TRBJ1-4 and V is TRBV7-9; D remains unclear. This CDR3 contains 12 residues. Germline lookup yields CDR1 SEHNR and CDR2 FQNEAQ (reference sequence). The V and J ends lost 4 bases and 8 bases respectively, with 8 bases between them. CDR3 loop: CASSSSREKLFF. The CDR3 DNA reads as TGTGCCAGCAGCTCCAGTCGGGAAAAACTGTTTTTT.

V gene TRBV7-8 combines with J gene TRBJ2-7, with D unresolved. V lost 5 bases and J lost 2, with 13 bases in between. This CDR3 contains 14 residues. CDR1 SGHVS and CDR2 FQNEAQ come from the germline V gene. The CDR3 loop is CASSIDVTPYEQYF. The CDR3 region has the DNA TGTGCCAGCAGCATTGACGTAACCCCCTACGAGCAGTACTTC.

The chain carries TRBV11-2 and TRBJ2-1, with D unclear. V lost 5 bases and J lost 6, with 8 bases in between. Per the germline V gene, CDR1 is SGHAT and CDR2 is FQNNGV. This CDR3 spans 12 amino acids. The CDR3 sequence: CASSHPGNEQFF. The CDR3, as DNA: TGTGCCAGCAGCCACCCGGGCAATGAGCAGTTCTTC. The full variable domain, rest sourced from reference TRBV11-2 and TRBJ2-1, is EAGVAQSPRYKIIEKRQSVAFWCNPISGHATLYWYQQILGQGPKLLIQFQNNGVVDDSQLPKDRFSAERLKGVDSTLKIQPAKLEDSAVYLCASSHPGNEQFFGPGTRLTVL.

This clone was recorded only once. The CDR3 is CASSTQDRGLSGNTIYF. The CDR3 DNA reads as TGTGCCAGCAGCACTCAGGACAGGGGTCTCTCTGGAAACACCATATATTTT. The chain joins TRBV11-2 to TRBJ1-3; 9 nucleotides align to TRBD1. Trimming took 5 bases from V and 0 from J; bases not matched to a gene: 8. Germline values: CDR1 SGHAT, CDR2 FQNNGV. There are 17 residues in the CDR3.

This chain connects TRBV10-1 to TRBJ2-1; 12 positions agree with TRBD2. Looked up from germline, CDR1 is WNHNN and CDR2 is SYGVQD (reference sequence). This CDR3 has 16 amino acids. Trimming cost V 4 bases and J 10 bases; bases outside gene matches: 11. The CDR3 protein is CASSANLAGGIREQFF. CDR3 bases: TGCGCCAGCAGTGCGAACCTAGCGGGGGGGATTCGCGAGCAGTTCTTC.

A single count supports this clone. V is TRBV5-1 and J is TRBJ1-2; D gene unclear. V was shortened by 2 bases and J by 3 bases, with 11 bases between the two germline ends. This CDR3 comprises 14 residues. Germline-derived CDR1 and CDR2 are SGHRS and YFSETQ. In DNA, the CDR3 is TGCGCCAGCAGCTTAGACGGTGGGGACTATGGCTACACCTTC. This gives the protein CASSLDGGDYGYTF.

The chain combines TRBV14 with TRBJ2-1; unclear D gene. Trimming stripped 5 bases from V and 9 bases from J, with 8 bases between. CDR1 and CDR2 from the germline V gene are SGHDN and FVKESK. This CDR3 spans 11 amino acids. This CDR3 reads CASSYFGEQFF. In DNA form, the CDR3 reads TGTGCCAGCAGCTACTTCGGTGAGCAGTTCTTC. The entire variable domain, with the rest obtained from reference TRBV14 and TRBJ2-1, is as follows: EAGVTQFPSHSVIEKGQTVTLRCDPISGHDNLYWYRRVMGKEIKFLLHFVKESKQDESGMPNNRFLAERTGGTYSTLKVQPAELEDSGVYFCASSYFGEQFFGPGTRLTVL.

This clone was detected only once. V gene TRBV4-3 combines with J gene TRBJ1-4; D is possibly TRBD1 (5 bases). CDR3 length: 15 residues. The germline CDR1 and CDR2 sequences are LGHNA and YSLEER. V was pared by 0 bases and J by 7 bases, with 12 bases between. CDR3 sequence: CASSQDGQGTEKLFF. Written as DNA, the CDR3 is TGCGCCAGCAGCCAAGACGGCCAGGGTACTGAAAAACTGTTTTTT.

V and J are TRBV9 and TRBJ1-1; D is unresolved. The length of the CDR3 is 13 residues. Trimming cost V 4 bases and J 4 bases, with 11 bases left between them. Looked up from germline, CDR1 is SGDLS and CDR2 is YYNGEE. CDR3 sequence reads: CASSPPDSTEAFF. DNA for the CDR3: TGTGCCAGCAGCCCTCCAGATTCCACTGAAGCTTTCTTT. Using reference TRBV9 and TRBJ1-1 for the parts outside the CDR3, the full variable domain is DSGVTQTPKHLITATGQRVTLRCSPRSGDLSVYWYQQSLDQGLQFLIQYYNGEERAKGNILERFSAQQFPDLHSELNLSSLELGDSALYFCASSPPDSTEAFFGQGTRLTVV.

This chain joins TRBV19 and TRBJ1-5; no clear D. CDR1 and CDR2 (germline): LNHDA, SQIVND (reference sequence). The CDR3 consists of 13 residues. The V end was cut by 3 bases, the J end by 7 bases, with 10 bases between. Here the CDR3 reads CASSIQAWQPQHF. The DNA for the CDR3 is TGTGCCAGTAGTATCCAAGCGTGGCAGCCCCAGCATTTT.

The chain carries TRBV6-5 and TRBJ1-1; D possibly corresponds to TRBD1 (5 bases). Germline V gene lookup returns CDR1 MNHEY and CDR2 SVGAGI. The CDR3 is made up of 15 amino acids. Deletions cut 0 bases from V and 3 bases from J, with 11 bases between. CDR3 DNA sequence: TGTGCCAGCAGTTACTCGTCAGGGAGTCACACTGAAGCTTTCTTT. This sequence encodes CASSYSSGSHTEAFF.